There are a few counts of the clone carrying this T cell receptor beta chain. The sample's time point: pre-sensitization, week 0. This sample's treatment: therapeutic diphenylcyclopropenone sensitization with weekly scalp DPC. Methods used by the authors: Sample TCR totals centred on a median of around 93,000, ranging roughly 20,000 to 700,000. MiXCR was run by TCRdb on the RACE reads, yielding one entry per CDR3 protein. TCRdb's processing, not the authors' own work, is the source of the V and J calls. The sample consists of about 85,000 distinct CDR3 sequences, roughly 8.5% of them appearing once. The data originate from a study of human T cells and chemical hapten exposure. This CDR3 region has 16 residues. Looked up from germline, CDR1 is SGHNT and CDR2 is YYREEE (reference sequence). V lost 3 bases and J lost 2; bases outside the gene matches: 5.

Sequencing used whole blood, obtained in connection with sensitization to the hapten diphenylcyclopropenone (DPC). The chain has TRBV5-4 and TRBJ2-3; TRBD2 agrees at 11 bases. The TCR originated in a man in his forties or fifties with alopecia areata. Some clones in this sample may be carry-over from other donors' samples. CDR3 nucleotides: TGTGCCAGCAGCTCTGGACTAGCGGGCATCACAGATACGCAGTATTTT. Protein product: CASSSGLAGITDTQYF.